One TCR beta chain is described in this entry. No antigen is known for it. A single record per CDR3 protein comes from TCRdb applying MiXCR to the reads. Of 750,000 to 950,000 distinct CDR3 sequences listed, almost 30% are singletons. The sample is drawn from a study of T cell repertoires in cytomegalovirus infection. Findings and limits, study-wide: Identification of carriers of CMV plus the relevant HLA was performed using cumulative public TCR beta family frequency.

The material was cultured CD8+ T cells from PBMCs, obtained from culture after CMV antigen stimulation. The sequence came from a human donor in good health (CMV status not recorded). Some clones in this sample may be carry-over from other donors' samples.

The DNA of the CDR3 is TGTGCCAGCAGTCCCCAGTATTTGAACACTGAAGCTTTCTTT. Translation: CASSPQYLNTEAFF. The J gene is TRBJ1-1, the V gene TRBV27; D call uncertain. The CDR3 has 14 residues. V lost 5 bases to trimming and J lost 0 bases, with 10 bases between them. Germline loops: CDR1 MNHEY, CDR2 SMNVEV (reference sequence).